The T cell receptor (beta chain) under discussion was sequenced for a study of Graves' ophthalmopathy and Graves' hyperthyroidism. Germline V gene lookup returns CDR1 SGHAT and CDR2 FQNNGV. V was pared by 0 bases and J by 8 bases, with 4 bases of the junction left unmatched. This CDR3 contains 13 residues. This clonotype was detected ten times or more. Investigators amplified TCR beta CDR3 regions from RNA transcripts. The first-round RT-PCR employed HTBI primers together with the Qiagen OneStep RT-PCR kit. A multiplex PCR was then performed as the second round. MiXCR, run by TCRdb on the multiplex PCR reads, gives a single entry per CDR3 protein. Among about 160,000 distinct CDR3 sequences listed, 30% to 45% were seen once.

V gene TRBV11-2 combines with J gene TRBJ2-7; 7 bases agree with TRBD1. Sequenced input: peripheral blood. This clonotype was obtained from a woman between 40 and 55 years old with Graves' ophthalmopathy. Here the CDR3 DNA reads TGTGCCAGCAGCTTAGATCGACAGGGCCAGCAGTACTTC. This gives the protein CASSLDRQGQQYF.